This TCR beta chain was recovered during a study of response to subunit inactivated influenza vaccine. TCRdb independently ran MiXCR on the RT-PCR reads; one entry per CDR3 protein. The table lists some 850,000 distinct CDR3 sequences, approximately 18% of them singletons. Study-wide results and caveats: It was suggested by the authors that few new T cells are recruited by each seasonal influenza vaccination.

This clonotype was detected a few times. Its target is not known. CDR1 DFQATT and CDR2 SNEGSKA come from the germline V gene (reference sequence). V was shortened by 4 bases and J by 7 bases, with 14 bases between the two germline ends. This CDR3 comprises 14 residues. This sequence joins TRBV20-1 and TRBJ1-6; D is unresolved. The TCR originated in a middle-aged man who received an inactivated influenza vaccine. The source was PBMCs from blood, collected 4 to 6 days after vaccination. CDR3 sequence: CSAIRDGRNSPLHF. In nucleotides, the CDR3 is TGCAGTGCTATACGAGACGGGCGGAATTCACCCCTCCACTTT.